This is a list of T cell receptor beta chains from one sample in a study of T-cell reconstitution after alpha-beta-depleted transplantation in children. A single record per CDR3 protein comes from TCRdb applying MiXCR to the PCR reads. The profile shows around 360,000 distinct CDR3 sequences, approximately 10% of them singletons. This material consisted of PBMCs from the stem cell graft donor, taken from the stem cell graft. The receptors were sampled from a human donor who donated a stem cell graft to a child with acute lymphoblastic leukemia. Each CDR3 is given with its conserved first and last residue. The order of the fields is clone size, D gene, V gene, J gene, CDR3 DNA, CDR3 protein. D genes are given only for firm matches. For some rows the clone size is stated as once, few or many, or as a class when expanded; others skip it.

size: many; D: TRBD2; V: TRBV12-3/TRBV12-4; J: TRBJ2-7; DNA: TGTGCCAGCAGTTTAGGGGGGGGCTACGAGCAGTACTTC; CDR3: CASSLGGGYEQYF
size: -; D: TRBD2; V: TRBV15; J: TRBJ2-1; DNA: TGTGCCACCAGCAGAGTGGGACTAGCGGGAACTGAGCAGTTCTTC; CDR3: CATSRVGLAGTEQFF
size: few; D: TRBD2; V: TRBV18; J: TRBJ2-1; DNA: TGTGCCAGCTCACCATACCCTAGCGGGGGCAATGAGCAGTTCTTC; CDR3: CASSPYPSGGNEQFF
size: -; D: TRBD2; V: TRBV5-6; J: TRBJ2-5; DNA: TGTGCCAGCAGCGTCGGGACTAGCGGGAACTTCGAGACCCAGTACTTC; CDR3: CASSVGTSGNFETQYF
size: few; D: -; V: TRBV12-3/TRBV12-4; J: TRBJ1-1; DNA: TGTGCCAGCAGTTTCGGTCTAACAACCCACGACACTGAAGCTTTCTTT; CDR3: CASSFGLTTHDTEAFF
size: -; D: TRBD2; V: TRBV12-3/TRBV12-4; J: TRBJ2-5; DNA: TGTGCCCGCAGTCCGCCGGGACTAGCGGGAGGGCCGGGGGAGACCCAGTACTTC; CDR3: CARSPPGLAGGPGETQYF
size: -; D: -; V: TRBV2; J: TRBJ1-1; DNA: TGTGCCAGCAGTGATGTAGCAGGCGGCACTGAAGCTTTCTTT; CDR3: CASSDVAGGTEAFF
size: few; D: -; V: TRBV21-1; J: TRBJ2-2; DNA: TGTGCCAGCTCTCGGACAGGTGGTGAACGGGAGCTGTTTTTT; CDR3: CASSRTGGERELFF
size: -; D: TRBD1; V: TRBV7-2; J: TRBJ1-2; DNA: TGTGCCAGCAGCCAGGGACAGGGGGAGTATGGCTACACCTTC; CDR3: CASSQGQGEYGYTF
size: many; D: -; V: TRBV28; J: TRBJ2-5; DNA: TGTGCCAGCAGTTTAGCGACAGGATCCTACCAAGAGACCCAGTACTTC; CDR3: CASSLATGSYQETQYF
size: many; D: -; V: TRBV29-1; J: TRBJ2-7; DNA: TGCAGCGCAACTACGTTAGGGGCAGCGGTTCGGGAGCAGTACTTC; CDR3: CSATTLGAAVREQYF
size: few; D: -; V: TRBV29-1; J: TRBJ2-7; DNA: TGCAGCGCCGGGGGACGGTCCTACGAGCAGTACTTC; CDR3: CSAGGRSYEQYF
size: few; D: -; V: TRBV4-2; J: TRBJ2-1; DNA: TGTGCCAGCAGCCAAGTGGGACGCGAGCAGTTCTTC; CDR3: CASSQVGREQFF
size: -; D: TRBD2; V: TRBV7-2; J: TRBJ2-3; DNA: TGTGCCAGCAGCTTTAGACTAGCGGGTACAGATACGCAGTATTTT; CDR3: CASSFRLAGTDTQYF
size: few; D: -; V: TRBV12-3/TRBV12-4; J: TRBJ2-7; DNA: TGTGCCAGCAACGGCGGCAGGGGGGCGCACGAGCAGTACTTC; CDR3: CASNGGRGAHEQYF
size: many; D: TRBD1; V: TRBV10-3; J: TRBJ2-3; DNA: TGTGCCATCAGCGGGGGACAGGGAACAGATACGCAGTATTTT; CDR3: CAISGGQGTDTQYF